The rows below give T cell receptor beta chains drawn from one sample of a study of CD8+ T cells in alopecia areata. Sequencing used immunoSEQ multiplex PCR; TCRdb keeps in-frame clones, though not all of them. The sample includes around 29,000 clones, 70% to 80% of them seen just once. Sample: NKG2D-low CD8+ T cells sorted from blood. Receptors were obtained from a human donor with alopecia areata. CDR3s leave out the opening cysteine and the closing phenylalanine or tryptophan. The D gene is left open where the match is weak.

>TRBD1|TRBV30|TRBJ2-7
AWRGTGTYEQY
>TRBD1|TRBV27|TRBJ1-2
ASSSLGGTGPYGYT
>TRBD2|TRBV28|TRBJ2-1
ASSIRLAGNQF
>NA|TRBV27|TRBJ2-7
ASSQRGAYEQY
>NA|TRBV4-1|TRBJ2-5
ASSQEGARFQETQY
>TRBD2|TRBV7-9|TRBJ2-5
ASSFRLAGEETQY
>NA|TRBV7-7|TRBJ2-2
ASSPYQGGRELF
>NA|TRBV14|TRBJ2-7
ASSPMAEGEQY
>NA|TRBV6-5|TRBJ2-5
ASSSHPVGAQY
>NA|TRBV27|TRBJ2-1
ASRARAYNEQF
>NA|TRBV6-6|TRBJ2-5
ASSDRDTWETQY
>NA|TRBV2|TRBJ2-1
ASSVHSPYSYNEQF
>NA|TRBV7-9|TRBJ2-7
ASSSGIVYEQY
>NA|TRBV4-2|TRBJ2-7
ASSPTETASYEQY
>NA|TRBV27|TRBJ2-1
ASSFQTGDYNEQF
>TRBD1|TRBV29-1|TRBJ2-7
SVEVGTGGYEQY
>TRBD1|TRBV9|TRBJ2-3
ASSGQEGGARTDTQY
>NA|TRBV4-2|TRBJ2-6
ASSQETSGANVLT
>NA|TRBV19|TRBJ2-1
ASSLTGLEQF
>TRBD1|TRBV7-9|TRBJ2-7
ASSLGTGTPYEQY
>NA|TRBV27|TRBJ2-6
ASSLSGAGANVLT
>NA|TRBV4-1|TRBJ1-2
ASSQVFEGNYGYT
>NA|TRBV29-1|TRBJ1-2
SVVLNYGYT